This is a list of T cell receptor beta chains from one sample in a study of blood T cell repertoires in COVID-19. Clones were read by immunoSEQ multiplex PCR, and TCRdb kept only the in-frame ones, dropping some. The table has about 80,000 clones, about 83% seen once. The sequencing sample was made of peripheral blood. The receptor source for this set is a woman older than 75 with active or convalescent COVID-19. Both conserved end residues are part of each CDR3. The D gene is left open where the match is weak. Clone size is given for some rows only: seen once, a few or many times, or a class if the clone is expanded.

j_call | d_call | clone_size | v_call | cdr3_nt | cdr3_aa
TRBJ2-5 | TRBD1 | NA | TRBV7-2 | TGTGCCAGCAGCCCGCGGACAGGGGGTCAGACCCAGTACTTC | CASSPRTGGQTQYF
TRBJ2-7 | NA | NA | TRBV19 | TGTGCCAGTAGTATGCAGGGAGGTAACTACGAGCAGTACTTC | CASSMQGGNYEQYF
TRBJ1-2 | NA | NA | TRBV28 | TGTGCCAGCAGTCCTCGGAGAGGCTACACCTTC | CASSPRRGYTF
TRBJ2-1 | NA | NA | TRBV19 | TGTGCCAGTAGCCGACTAGGCTATGAGCAGTTCTTC | CASSRLGYEQFF
TRBJ1-1 | NA | NA | TRBV10-1 | TGCGCCAGCAGTGACAAGGGGAGGAGCACTGAAGCTTTCTTT | CASSDKGRSTEAFF
TRBJ2-3 | NA | NA | TRBV5-1 | TGCGCCAGCAGCTTGGAAGGACTACCCACAGATACGCAGTATTTT | CASSLEGLPTDTQYF
TRBJ1-3 | TRBD1 | once | TRBV7-2 | TGTGCCAGCCTGACAGGGTTCTCTGGAAACACCATATATTTT | CASLTGFSGNTIYF
TRBJ1-2 | TRBD1 | NA | TRBV30 | TGTGCCTGGAGTGTACCCGGGACAGGGGGTAACTATGGCTACACCTTC | CAWSVPGTGGNYGYTF
TRBJ1-2 | TRBD1 | once | TRBV18 | TGTGCCAGCTCACTCGGACAGGGGTATGACTATGGCTACACCTTC | CASSLGQGYDYGYTF
TRBJ1-2 | NA | NA | TRBV7-2 | TGTGCCAGCACCCGTGGGCCAGGGGATGGCTACACCTTC | CASTRGPGDGYTF
TRBJ2-3 | NA | NA | TRBV7-9 | TGTGCCAGCAGCTCCAGGTTCACAGATACGCAGTATTTT | CASSSRFTDTQYF
TRBJ2-6 | NA | NA | TRBV5-1 | TGCGCCAGCAGCCCGGGACACCCCTCTGGGGCCAACGTCCTGACTTTC | CASSPGHPSGANVLTF
TRBJ2-7 | TRBD2 | NA | TRBV9 | TGTGCCAGCAGCGCTGGACTAGCGGGGTCCTACGAGCAGTACTTC | CASSAGLAGSYEQYF
TRBJ2-1 | NA | NA | TRBV28 | TGTGCCAGCAGTTTATGGGGGACTTACAATGAGCAGTTCTTC | CASSLWGTYNEQFF
TRBJ2-3 | NA | NA | TRBV7-9 | TGTGCCAGCAGCTTAGCGTGGACGAGGGAAAGCACAGATACGCAGTATTTT | CASSLAWTRESTDTQYF
TRBJ1-6 | NA | few | TRBV4-3 | TGCGCCAGCAGCCAAGGACAACAGGACAGCTCCTATAATTCACCCCTCCACTTT | CASSQGQQDSSYNSPLHF
TRBJ2-7 | NA | NA | TRBV6-5 | TGTGCCAGCAGTTACTCGGTGGGGCAGGGCGTGCAGTACTTC | CASSYSVGQGVQYF
TRBJ2-5 | TRBD1 | once | TRBV9 | TGTGCCAGCAGCGTAGGACCAGGGGGCGGGGAGACCCAGTACTTC | CASSVGPGGGETQYF
TRBJ2-7 | TRBD2 | NA | TRBV5-4 | TGTGCCAGCAGCTTGGGGGCTAGCGGGAGGGTTGCCCACGAGCAGTACTTC | CASSLGASGRVAHEQYF
TRBJ1-5 | NA | NA | TRBV24-1 | TGTGCCACCAGCTCCTCTAATCAGCCCCAGCATTTT | CATSSSNQPQHF
TRBJ2-3 | NA | once | TRBV2 | TGTGCCAGCAGTCCCCTTGAGGATACGCAGTATTTT | CASSPLEDTQYF
TRBJ2-7 | NA | NA | TRBV4-3 | TGCGCCAGCAGCCAAGATCCCCGGACAGAGACTCCCTACGAGCAGTACTTC | CASSQDPRTETPYEQYF
TRBJ2-1 | TRBD1 | few | TRBV6-2/TRBV6-3 | TGTGCCAGCAGTTACCCCGGGACAGGGCAAACATTTAAAAAGCTCTTC | CASSYPGTGQTFKKLF
TRBJ2-5 | NA | NA | TRBV5-1 | TGCGCCAGCAGGAACCAACAGGGCGCCCAAGAGACCCAGTACTTC | CASRNQQGAQETQYF
TRBJ1-2 | TRBD1 | NA | TRBV2 | TGTGCCAGCAGTACAGGGGGCGACTATGGCTACACCTTC | CASSTGGDYGYTF